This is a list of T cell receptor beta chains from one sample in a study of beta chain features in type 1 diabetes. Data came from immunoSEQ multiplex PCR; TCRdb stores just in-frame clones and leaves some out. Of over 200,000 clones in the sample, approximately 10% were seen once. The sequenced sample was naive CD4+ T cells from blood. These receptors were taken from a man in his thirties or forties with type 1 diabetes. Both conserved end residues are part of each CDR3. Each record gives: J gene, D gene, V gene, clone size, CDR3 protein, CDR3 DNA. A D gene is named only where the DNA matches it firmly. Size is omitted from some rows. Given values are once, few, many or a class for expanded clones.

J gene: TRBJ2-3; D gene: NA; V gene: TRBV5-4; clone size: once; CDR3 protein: CASSLEGGSDTQYF; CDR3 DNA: TGTGCCAGCAGCTTGGAGGGGGGGTCAGATACGCAGTATTTT
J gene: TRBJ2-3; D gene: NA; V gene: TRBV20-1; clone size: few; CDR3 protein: CSARARDTQYF; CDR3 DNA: TGCAGTGCTAGGGCGCGGGATACGCAGTATTTT
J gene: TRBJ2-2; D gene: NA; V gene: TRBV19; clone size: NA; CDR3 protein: CASSASGTIIGELFF; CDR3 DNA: TGTGCCAGTAGTGCCTCGGGGACAATCATCGGGGAGCTGTTTTTT
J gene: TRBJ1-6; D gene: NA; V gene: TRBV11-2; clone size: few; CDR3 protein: CASSPAGGGNSPLHF; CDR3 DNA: TGTGCCAGCAGCCCTGCGGGGGGGGGTAATTCACCCCTCCACTTT
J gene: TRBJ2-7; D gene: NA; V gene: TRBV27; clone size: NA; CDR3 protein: CASRGGHGSYEQYF; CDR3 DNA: TGTGCCAGCAGGGGAGGACACGGCTCCTACGAGCAGTACTTC
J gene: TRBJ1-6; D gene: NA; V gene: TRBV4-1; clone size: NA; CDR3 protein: CASSQLSRLNSPLHF; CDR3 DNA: TGCGCCAGCAGCCAACTTTCCAGGCTCAATTCACCCCTCCACTTT
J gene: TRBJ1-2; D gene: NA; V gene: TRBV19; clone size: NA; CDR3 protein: CASNMDSASYGYTF; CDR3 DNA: TGTGCCAGTAACATGGACAGTGCGAGCTATGGCTACACCTTC
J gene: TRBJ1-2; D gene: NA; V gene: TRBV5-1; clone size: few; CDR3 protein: CASSLDGGADGYTF; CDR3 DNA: TGCGCCAGCAGCTTGGATGGGGGCGCGGATGGCTACACCTTC
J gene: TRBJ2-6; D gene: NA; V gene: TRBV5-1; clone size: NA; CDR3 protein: CASSLAEGAGANVLTF; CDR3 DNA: TGCGCCAGCAGCTTGGCCGAGGGGGCTGGGGCCAACGTCCTGACTTTC
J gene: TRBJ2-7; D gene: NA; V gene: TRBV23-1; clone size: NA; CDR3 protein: CASSPQDGQAANYEQYF; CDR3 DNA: TGCGCCAGCAGTCCCCAAGACGGTCAGGCCGCGAACTACGAGCAGTACTTC
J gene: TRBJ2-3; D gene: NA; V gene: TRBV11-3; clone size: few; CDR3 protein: CASSLTGADTQYF; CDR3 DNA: TGTGCCAGCAGCTTGACAGGAGCAGATACGCAGTATTTT
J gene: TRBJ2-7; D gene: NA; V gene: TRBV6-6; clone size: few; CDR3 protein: CASTTGDRSYEQYF; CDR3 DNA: TGTGCCAGCACCACGGGGGACAGATCCTACGAGCAGTACTTC
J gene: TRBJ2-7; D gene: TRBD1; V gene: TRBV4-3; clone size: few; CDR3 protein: CASSQAVAGTGVYEQYF; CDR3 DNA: TGCGCCAGCAGCCAAGCCGTAGCCGGGACAGGGGTATACGAGCAGTACTTC
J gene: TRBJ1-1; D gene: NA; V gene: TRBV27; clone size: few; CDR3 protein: CASSPRENTEAFF; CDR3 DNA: TGTGCCAGCAGTCCTAGAGAGAACACTGAAGCTTTCTTT
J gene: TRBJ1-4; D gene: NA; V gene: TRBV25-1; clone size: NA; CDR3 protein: CASRNGKKLFF; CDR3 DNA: TGTGCCAGTCGGAACGGGAAAAAACTGTTTTTT
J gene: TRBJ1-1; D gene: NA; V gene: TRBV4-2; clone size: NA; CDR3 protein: CASSRDRTNTEAFF; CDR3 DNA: TGTGCCAGCAGCCGTGACAGGACTAACACTGAAGCTTTCTTT
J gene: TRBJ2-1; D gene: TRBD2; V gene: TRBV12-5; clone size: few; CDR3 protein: CASVTTGLAGVSEQFF; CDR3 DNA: TGTGCTAGTGTCACCACTGGGCTAGCGGGGGTGAGTGAGCAGTTCTTC
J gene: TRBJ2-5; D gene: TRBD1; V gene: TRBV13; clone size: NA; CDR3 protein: CASSPGGPAWTQYF; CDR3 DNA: TGTGCCAGCAGCCCAGGGGGACCCGCCTGGACCCAGTACTTC
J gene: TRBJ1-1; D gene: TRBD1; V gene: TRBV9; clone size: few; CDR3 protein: CASSRDRENTEAFF; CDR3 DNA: TGTGCCAGCAGCCGGGACAGGGAGAACACTGAAGCTTTCTTT
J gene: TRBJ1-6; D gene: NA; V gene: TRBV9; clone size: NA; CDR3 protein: CASSPQQGYNSPLHF; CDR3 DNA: TGTGCCAGCAGCCCTCAACAGGGTTATAATTCACCCCTCCACTTT
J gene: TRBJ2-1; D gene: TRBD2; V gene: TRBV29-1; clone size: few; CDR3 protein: CSVAWGGTGGEQFF; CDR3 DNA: TGCAGCGTTGCTTGGGGGGGAACCGGGGGTGAGCAGTTCTTC
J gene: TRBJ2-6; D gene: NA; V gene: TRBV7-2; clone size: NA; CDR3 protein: CASSLVGARGANVLTF; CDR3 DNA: TGTGCCAGCAGCTTAGTAGGGGCGCGGGGGGCCAACGTCCTGACTTTC
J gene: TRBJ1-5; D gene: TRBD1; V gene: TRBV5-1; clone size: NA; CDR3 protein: CASSLQGQSNQPQHF; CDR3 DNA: TGCGCCAGCAGCTTACAGGGGCAGAGCAATCAGCCCCAGCATTTT
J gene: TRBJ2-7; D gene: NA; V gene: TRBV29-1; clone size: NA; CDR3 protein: CSAFPQGRAEQYF; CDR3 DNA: TGCAGCGCCTTCCCCCAGGGGAGGGCCGAGCAGTACTTC
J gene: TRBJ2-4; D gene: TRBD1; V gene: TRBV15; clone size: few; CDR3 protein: CATGQGLAKNIQYF; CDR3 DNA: TGTGCCACCGGACAGGGCCTAGCCAAAAACATTCAGTACTTC
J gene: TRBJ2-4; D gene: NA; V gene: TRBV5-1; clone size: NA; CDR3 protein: CASSLGDIKNIQYF; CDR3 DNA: TGCGCCAGCAGCTTGGGGGACATAAAAAACATTCAGTACTTC
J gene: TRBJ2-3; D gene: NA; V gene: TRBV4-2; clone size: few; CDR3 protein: CASSQAGAGITDTQYF; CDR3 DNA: TGTGCCAGCAGCCAAGCGGGAGCGGGTATCACAGATACGCAGTATTTT
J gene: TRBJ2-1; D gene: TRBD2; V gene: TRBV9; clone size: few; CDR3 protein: CASSVSGGAGEQFF; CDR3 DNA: TGTGCCAGCAGCGTGAGCGGGGGGGCAGGTGAGCAGTTCTTC
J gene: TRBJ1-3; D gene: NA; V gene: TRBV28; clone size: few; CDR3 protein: CASSLSGNTIYF; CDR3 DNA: TGTGCCAGCAGCCTCAGTGGAAACACCATATATTTT
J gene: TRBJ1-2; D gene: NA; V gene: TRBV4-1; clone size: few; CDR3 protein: CASSQTPPGRGYTF; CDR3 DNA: TGCGCCAGCAGCCAAACCCCACCGGGTCGGGGCTACACCTTC
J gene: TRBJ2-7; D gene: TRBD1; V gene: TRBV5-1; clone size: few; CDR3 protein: CASSPLTGFHYEQYF; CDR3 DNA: TGCGCCAGCAGCCCACTGACAGGGTTCCACTACGAGCAGTACTTC
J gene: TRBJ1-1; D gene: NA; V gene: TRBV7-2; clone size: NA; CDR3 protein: CASSLVGRNTEAFF; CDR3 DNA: TGTGCCAGCAGCTTAGTTGGGAGAAACACTGAAGCTTTCTTT
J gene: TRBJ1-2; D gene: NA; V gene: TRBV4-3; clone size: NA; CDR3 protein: CASSQDNTGRTGGYTF; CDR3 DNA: TGCGCCAGCAGCCAAGATAATACGGGCAGGACGGGAGGCTACACCTTC
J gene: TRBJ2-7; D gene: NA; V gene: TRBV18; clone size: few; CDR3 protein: CASSPPDRVLYEQYF; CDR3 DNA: TGTGCCAGCTCACCACCGGACAGAGTACTCTACGAGCAGTACTTC
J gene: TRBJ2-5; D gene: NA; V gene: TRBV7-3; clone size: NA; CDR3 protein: CASSPQAQETQYF; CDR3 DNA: TGTGCCAGCAGCCCCCAAGCCCAAGAGACCCAGTACTTC
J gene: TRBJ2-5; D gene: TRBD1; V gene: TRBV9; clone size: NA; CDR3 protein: CASSVTGDQETQYF; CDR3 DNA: TGTGCCAGCAGCGTTACAGGGGACCAAGAGACCCAGTACTTC
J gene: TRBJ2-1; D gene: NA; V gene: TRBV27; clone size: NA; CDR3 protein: CASSPRPLRGSYNEQFF; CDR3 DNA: TGTGCCAGCAGTCCCCGACCCCTCAGGGGATCCTACAATGAGCAGTTCTTC
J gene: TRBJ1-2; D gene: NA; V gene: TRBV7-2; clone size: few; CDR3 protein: CASSRDYGYTF; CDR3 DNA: TGTGCCAGCAGCCGTGACTATGGCTACACCTTC
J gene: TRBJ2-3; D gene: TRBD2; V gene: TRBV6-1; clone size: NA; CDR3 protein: CASNGGGAADTQYF; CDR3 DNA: TGTGCCAGCAATGGCGGGGGGGCAGCAGATACGCAGTATTTT
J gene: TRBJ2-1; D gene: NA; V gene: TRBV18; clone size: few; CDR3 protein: CASGGGSGYNEQFF; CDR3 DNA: TGTGCCAGCGGGGGAGGCTCGGGCTACAATGAGCAGTTCTTC
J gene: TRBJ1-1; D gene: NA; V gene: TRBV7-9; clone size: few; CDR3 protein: CASRPGPGMNTEAFF; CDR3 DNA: TGTGCCAGCAGACCCGGACCGGGAATGAACACTGAAGCTTTCTTT
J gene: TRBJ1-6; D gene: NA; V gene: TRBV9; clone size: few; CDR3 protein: CASTAGGQSDSPLHF; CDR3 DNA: TGTGCCAGCACCGCGGGGGGACAATCAGATTCACCCCTCCACTTT
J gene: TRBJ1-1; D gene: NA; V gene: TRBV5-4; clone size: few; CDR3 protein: CASSLKGPGNTEAFF; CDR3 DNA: TGTGCCAGCAGCTTGAAGGGGCCCGGTAACACTGAAGCTTTCTTT
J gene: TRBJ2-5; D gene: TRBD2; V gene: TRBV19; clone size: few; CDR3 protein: CASSMTSGGETQYF; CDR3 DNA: TGTGCCAGTAGTATGACTAGCGGGGGAGAGACCCAGTACTTC
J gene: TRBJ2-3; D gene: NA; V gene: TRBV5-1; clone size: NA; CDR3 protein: CASSFGFTDTQYF; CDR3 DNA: TGCGCCAGCAGCTTCGGGTTCACAGATACGCAGTATTTT
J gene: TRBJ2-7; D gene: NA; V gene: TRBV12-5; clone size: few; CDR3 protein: CASGLSTYEQYF; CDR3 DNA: TGTGCTAGTGGTTTGTCTACCTACGAGCAGTACTTC
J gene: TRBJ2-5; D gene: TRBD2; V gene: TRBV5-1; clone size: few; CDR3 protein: CASSSGLAGGQETQYF; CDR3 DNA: TGCGCCAGCAGCTCTGGACTAGCGGGGGGGCAAGAGACCCAGTACTTC
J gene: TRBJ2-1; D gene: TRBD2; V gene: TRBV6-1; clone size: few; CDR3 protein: CASRATSGANNEQFF; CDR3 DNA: TGTGCCAGCAGGGCGACTAGCGGGGCGAACAATGAGCAGTTCTTC
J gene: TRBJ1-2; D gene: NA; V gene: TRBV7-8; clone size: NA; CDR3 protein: CASSPTGPGDGYTF; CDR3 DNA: TGTGCCAGCAGCCCTACCGGGCCCGGGGATGGCTACACCTTC